This TCR delta chain is from a study of gamma-delta chains in newborns, infants, children. In the study overall: Microbial exposure reportedly drives polyclonal innate γδ T cell expansion after birth.

A word on this clone: It is likely a read error: a sequence one base away is far more abundant. Within the sample, other DNA sequences also encode this same CDR3.

TCRdb fed the reads into CATT to redo clone calling. The sample shows approximately 3,000 delta-chain clones, 1.3% of them seen only once. The CDR3 runs to 16 residues. The germline CDR1 and CDR2 sequences are GEAIGNYY and EKD. The specimen sequenced was blood. This clonotype originated in a child who was a newborn, infant or young child, either healthy, febrile or measles-vaccinated (not recorded which). The chain uses TRDV2 and TRDJ1; 13 nucleotides line up with TRDD3. CDR3 coding DNA: TGTGCCTGTGATATACTGGGGGATACGCACACCGATAAGCTCATCTTT. As protein: CACDILGDTHTDKLIF.